The 11 T cell receptor beta chains given below trace back to one sample, sequenced in a study of beta chain features in type 1 diabetes. Reverse transcribing all isolated RNA meant expressed TCRB transcripts were sequenced. Produced via immunoSEQ multiplex PCR; TCRdb's table is partial and in-frame only. Of 120,000 to 150,000 clones listed, about 9.7% are singletons. Material for sequencing was central memory CD4+ T cells from blood. The receptors come from a woman aged 35 to 49 in good health.

This clone showed up just a few times. V and J are TRBV5-1 and TRBJ1-6; 7 bases align to TRBD1. Germline V CDR1 and CDR2: SGHRS, YFSETQ. The CDR3 runs 15 residues. Trimming at V came to 4 bases and at J to 7 bases, leaving 8 bases not matched to a gene. The CDR3 nucleotides read TGCGCCAGCAGCCAAGGGACAGTCAGAAATTCACCCCTCCACTTT. It encodes CASSQGTVRNSPLHF. Variable domain in full (rest from reference TRBV5-1 and TRBJ1-6): KAGVTQTPRYLIKTRGQQVTLSCSPISGHRSVSWYQQTPGQGLQFLFEYFSETQRNKGNFPGRFSGRQFSNSRSEMNVSTLELGDSALYLCASSQGTVRNSPLHFGNGTRLTVT.

The sample holds a few counts of this clone. The genes are TRBV4-3 and TRBJ2-2; 9 bases are shared with TRBD2. In germline, CDR1 is LGHNA, CDR2 YSLEER. The CDR3 totals 14 residues. J lost 5 bases, V lost 2 bases, and 0 bases had no gene match. The CDR3 DNA is TGCGCCAGCAGCCAACTAGCGGGAACCGGGGAGCTGTTTTTT. This encodes CASSQLAGTGELFF.

CDR3 bases: TGTGCCAGTGGGACAGGGGGGATCTCTGAAGCTTTCTTT. Translating gives CASGTGGISEAFF. The rearrangement uses TRBV19 and TRBJ1-1; 11 bases match TRBD1. The CDR3 has 13 amino acids. The ends lost 8 bases at V and 6 bases at J; junction bases unmatched: 5. Germline V lookup: CDR1 LNHDA, CDR2 SQIVND (reference sequence).

To note about this clone: This CDR3 is also generated by other DNA sequences in the sample. This chain connects TRBV10-2 to TRBJ2-7; D is possibly TRBD1 (5 bases). This CDR3 has 12 amino acids. V lost 4 bases to trimming and J lost 4 bases, with 8 bases between them. CDR1 is WSHSY, CDR2 SAAADI, per germline. CDR3 in DNA: TGCGCCAGCAGTGGTGACAGTTACGAGCAGTACTTC. Its translation: CASSGDSYEQYF.

This clone was recorded a few times. This chain uses TRBV7-2 with TRBJ1-1; D is possibly TRBD1 (5 bases). Germline V CDR1 and CDR2: SGHTA, FQGNSA. V was shortened by 4 bases and J by 1 base, with 7 bases between the two germline ends. The CDR3 is 13 residues long. The CDR3, as DNA: TGTGCCAGCAGCTCTGACAGGAACACTGAAGCTTTCTTT. Residues: CASSSDRNTEAFF.

In nucleotides, the CDR3 is TGCGCCAGCAGCTGGGGGGACACCGGGGAGCTGTTTTTT. It yields the protein CASSWGDTGELFF. This sequence joins TRBV5-1 and TRBJ2-2; tentative D call: TRBD2 (6 bases). Germline values: CDR1 SGHRS, CDR2 YFSETQ. This CDR3 comprises 13 residues. The V end was cut by 3 bases, the J end by 3 bases, with 6 bases between.

The rearrangement links TRBV5-1 to TRBJ2-2; tentative D call: TRBD1 (6 bases). The CDR3 has 14 residues. V lost 5 bases to trimming and J lost 1 base, with 9 bases between them. Germline assignment: CDR1 SGHRS and CDR2 YFSETQ. CDR3 residues: CASSRQENTGELFF. The CDR3 nucleotides are TGCGCCAGCAGTAGACAGGAGAACACCGGGGAGCTGTTTTTT. Filled out from reference TRBV5-1 and TRBJ2-2, the complete variable domain reads KAGVTQTPRYLIKTRGQQVTLSCSPISGHRSVSWYQQTPGQGLQFLFEYFSETQRNKGNFPGRFSGRQFSNSRSEMNVSTLELGDSALYLCASSRQENTGELFFGEGSRLTVL.

V gene TRBV7-7 combines with J gene TRBJ2-3; a possible D gene is TRBD2 (6 bases). Trimming pared 2 bases from V and 1 base from J, leaving 10 bases between. This CDR3 region has 15 residues. Germline values: CDR1 SSHAT, CDR2 FNYEAQ (reference sequence). CDR3 loop: CASSLRGGGTDTQYF. CDR3 sequence (DNA): TGTGCCAGCAGCTTACGTGGCGGGGGCACAGATACGCAGTATTTT.

The chain carries TRBV2 and TRBJ2-7; D may be TRBD2 (5 bases). The CDR3 covers 14 residues. Between the trimmed V and J ends, which lost 10 bases and 0 bases, there was a span of 16 bases. Looked up from germline, CDR1 is SNHLY and CDR2 is FYNNEI. The CDR3 region is CATVRALLSYEQYF. DNA of the CDR3: TGTGCCACCGTGCGGGCCCTCCTCTCCTACGAGCAGTACTTC.

V usage is TRBV2 and J usage is TRBJ2-7; D is unresolved. The CDR3 has 11 residues. Trimming stripped 6 bases from V and 3 bases from J, with 6 bases between. Germline lookup yields CDR1 SNHLY and CDR2 FYNNEI. For the CDR3, the DNA is TGTGCCAGCAGCTCCTTCTACGAGCAGTACTTC. It is translated as CASSSFYEQYF. Supplemented by reference TRBV2 and TRBJ2-7, the full variable domain reads EPEVTQTPSHQVTQMGQEVILRCVPISNHLYFYWYRQILGQKVEFLVSFYNNEISEKSEIFDDQFSVERPDGSNFTLKIRSTKLEDSAMYFCASSSFYEQYFGPGTRLTVT.

This clone appeared a few times. The V gene is TRBV28, the J gene TRBJ1-2, with 8 nucleotides matching TRBD1. The germline V gene has CDR1 MDHEN and CDR2 SYDVKM. The CDR3 contains 12 residues. The V gene end was trimmed by 10 bases and the J gene end by 8 bases; junction bases not matched to a gene: 9. CDR3 sequence (DNA): TGTGCCACTGGACAGGGCCACAGGGGCTACACCTTC. It codes for CATGQGHRGYTF.